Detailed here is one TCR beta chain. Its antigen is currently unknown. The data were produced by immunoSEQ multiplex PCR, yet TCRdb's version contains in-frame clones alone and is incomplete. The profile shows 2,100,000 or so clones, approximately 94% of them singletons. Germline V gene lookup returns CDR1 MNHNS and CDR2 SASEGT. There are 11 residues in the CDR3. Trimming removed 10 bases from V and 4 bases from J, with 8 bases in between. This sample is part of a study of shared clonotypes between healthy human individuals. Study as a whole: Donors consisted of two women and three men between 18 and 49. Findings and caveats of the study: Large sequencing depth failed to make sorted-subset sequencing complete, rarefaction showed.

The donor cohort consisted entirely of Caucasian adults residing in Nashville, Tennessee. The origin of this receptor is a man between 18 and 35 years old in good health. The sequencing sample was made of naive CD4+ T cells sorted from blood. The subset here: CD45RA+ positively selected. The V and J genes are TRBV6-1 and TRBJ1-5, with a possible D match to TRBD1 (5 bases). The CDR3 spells CATEGNQPQHF. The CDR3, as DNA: TGTGCCACCGAGGGGAATCAGCCCCAGCATTTT.